The clone carrying this TCR beta chain was picked up one time. The data stem from a study of blood T cell repertoires in COVID-19. Across the study: Specimens from acute and convalescent COVID-19 originated in the United States, Italy and Spain. Sources were T cells, B-cell-depleted T cells, or PBMCs; the material itself was cDNA or gDNA.

Everyone who took part was 18 to 89 years old, and they came from about two dozen US areas. Recovery among Cohort 3 donors was established by two negative PCRs, clearance, or symptom resolution. The protocol was immunoSEQ multiplex PCR, while the TCRdb copy is restricted to in-frame clones and leaves out a portion. Of fewer than 450,000 clones in the sample, 70% to 90% are singletons; the top ten hold more than 0.95%. The source material was PBMCs or T cells enriched from blood (not recorded which). The clonotype comes from a woman aged 18-30 years who had recovered from COVID-19.

The CDR3 sequence is CASSLAGGGDYEQYF. CDR3 bases: TGTGCCAGCAGCTTGGCCGGAGGGGGGGACTACGAGCAGTACTTC. The V call is TRBV5-6, the J call TRBJ2-7; a possible D gene is TRBD2 (7 bases). The CDR3 extends over 15 amino acids. The V end was cut by 0 bases, the J end by 3 bases, with 13 bases between. Germline loops: CDR1 SGHDT, CDR2 YYEEEE. The full variable domain, completed using reference TRBV5-6 and TRBJ2-7, is DAGVTQSPTHLIKTRGQQVTLRCSPKSGHDTVSWYQQALGQGPQFIFQYYEEEERQRGNFPDRFSGHQFPNYSSELNVNALLLGDSALYLCASSLAGGGDYEQYFGPGTRLTVT.